This T cell receptor beta chain was sequenced during a study of blood T cell repertoires in COVID-19. Study summary: Samples representing acute and convalescent COVID-19 were sourced from the United States, Italy and Spain. PBMCs, B-cell-depleted T cells, or T cells provided the cDNA or gDNA that made up the material.

V shed 3 bases and J shed 4 bases, with 4 bases lying between them. Germline values: CDR1 LGHDT, CDR2 YNNKEL (reference sequence). This CDR3 has 12 amino acids. Original processing methods: Nucleated cell counts were estimated from reference gene primer amplification. Some clones are missing from TCRdb's copy, which holds only in-frame ones; the method was immunoSEQ multiplex PCR. V, J and clone size are those of that table, while D and trimming were read from the DNA. This table holds some 200,000 clones, roughly 84% found once. This chain joins TRBV3-1 (or the pseudogene TRBV3-2) and TRBJ1-3; D is undetermined. Sequencing was done on a sample of peripheral blood. This clonotype was obtained from a woman aged 40 to 50 who had recovered from COVID-19. The CDR3 nucleotides are TGTGCCAGCAGCCAGGGCGGAAACACCATATATTTT. Translation: CASSQGGNTIYF.